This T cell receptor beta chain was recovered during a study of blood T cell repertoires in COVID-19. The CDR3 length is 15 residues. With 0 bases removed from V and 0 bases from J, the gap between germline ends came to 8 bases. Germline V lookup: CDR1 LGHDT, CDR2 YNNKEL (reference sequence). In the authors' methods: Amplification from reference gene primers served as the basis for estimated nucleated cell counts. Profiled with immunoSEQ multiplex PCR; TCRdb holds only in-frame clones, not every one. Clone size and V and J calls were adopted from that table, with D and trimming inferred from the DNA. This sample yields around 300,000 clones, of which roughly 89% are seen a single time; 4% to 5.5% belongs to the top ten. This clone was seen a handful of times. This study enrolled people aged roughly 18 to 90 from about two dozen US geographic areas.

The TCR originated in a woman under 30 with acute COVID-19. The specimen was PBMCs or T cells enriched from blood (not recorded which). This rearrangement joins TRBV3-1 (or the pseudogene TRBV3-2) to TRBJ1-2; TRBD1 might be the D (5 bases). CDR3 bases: TGTGCCAGCAGCCAAGATAGACAGCCTAACTATGGCTACACCTTC. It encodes CASSQDRQPNYGYTF.